These 16 T cell receptor beta chains were sequenced from one sample in a study of blood T cells in healthy people across ages. Alongside a J-beta primer mix, a sample-barcoded 5' primer served in a second PCR lasting about 7 to 11 cycles. Each CDR3 protein is one row after TCRdb ran MiXCR on the 5' RACE reads. The sample holds about 640,000 distinct CDR3 sequences, approximately 40% seen once. Sample: blood. Receptor source: a man at least 80 years old in good health.

This clonotype was observed many times. V gene TRBV29-1 combines with J gene TRBJ2-5, with D perhaps TRBD1 (5 bases). In germline, CDR1 is SQVTM, CDR2 ANQGSEA. V was clipped by 4 bases and J by 3 bases, with 18 bases between them. There are 15 residues in the CDR3. CDR3 nucleotide sequence: TGCAGCGTTGGAGGACACAAGGGTCGGAAAGAGACCCAGTACTTC. Its translation is CSVGGHKGRKETQYF. The variable domain in full, completed from reference TRBV29-1 and TRBJ2-5, reads SAVISQKPSRDICQRGTSLTIQCQVDSQVTMMFWYRQQPGQSLTLIATANQGSEATYESGFVIDKFPISRPNLTFSTLTVSNMSPEDSSIYLCSVGGHKGRKETQYFGPGTRLLVL.

The V call is TRBV7-3, the J call TRBJ2-5; 8 bases fit TRBD1. The CDR3 length is 14 residues. V lost 5 bases, J lost 5 bases, and 7 bases stayed unmatched. Per germline, CDR1 SGHTA and CDR2 FQGTGA. The CDR3 DNA reads as TGTGCCAGCAGCCCGGCAGGGGGCCGTGAGACCCAGTACTTC. It yields the protein CASSPAGGRETQYF.

This clonotype has just a few counts. This sequence joins TRBV20-1 and TRBJ1-2; tentative D call: TRBD1 (5 bases). Germline values: CDR1 DFQATT, CDR2 SNEGSKA (reference sequence). V was trimmed by 6 bases and J by 8 bases, leaving 16 bases between them. The CDR3 loop spans 12 amino acids. CDR3 in amino acids: CSARRKPGGYTF. The CDR3 DNA is TGCAGTGCCAGGAGGAAGCCAGGGGGCTACACCTTC.

This clonotype has more than one count but fewer than ten. The V and J genes are TRBV7-2 and TRBJ2-5, with D unresolved. The J call may be incorrect, as the DNA end agrees better with TRBJ2-7. The CDR3 spans 14 residues. The V gene's germline CDR1 is SGHTA and CDR2 FQGNSA. For the CDR3, the DNA is TGTGCCAGCAGCATAGGGCTCCCATTGGGCGAGCAGTACTTC. This encodes CASSIGLPLGEQYF.

The genes are TRBV7-3 and TRBJ2-7, with 9 bases aligning to TRBD1. CDR3 length: 14 amino acids. The germline gives CDR1 SGHTA, CDR2 FQGTGA. V dropped 5 bases and J dropped 6; count of bases not matched to a gene: 8. The CDR3 sequence: CASSRDRGEVEQYF. The CDR3 region has the DNA TGTGCCAGCAGCCGAGACAGGGGGGAGGTCGAGCAGTACTTC.

Remarks on this clonotype: Germline is not matched at one junction end, which may reflect a read error. V is TRBV20-1 and J is TRBJ2-1; D remains ambiguous. Per germline, CDR1 DFQATT and CDR2 SNEGSKA (reference sequence). The CDR3 contains 12 residues. CDR3 sequence (DNA): TGCAGTGCTAGACCGAACCTCAATGTGCAGTTCTTC. Its translation is CSARPNLNVQFF.

This clonotype has only one observation. The rearrangement uses TRBV27 and TRBJ2-1, with 11 bases lining up with TRBD2. Unmatched junction bases numbered 13, after V lost 6 bases and J lost 12 bases. This CDR3 region has 15 residues. Looked up from germline, CDR1 is MNHEY and CDR2 is SMNVEV (reference sequence). CDR3 sequence reads: CASSQTSGSLSGQFF. The CDR3 DNA sequence: TGTGCCAGCAGCCAAACTAGCGGGAGTCTTAGTGGGCAGTTCTTC.

CDR3 sequence (DNA): TGTGCCAGCAGGCCTAGGAACACCGGGGAGCTGTTTTTT. It is translated as CASRPRNTGELFF. V gene TRBV6-2 or TRBV6-3 combines with J gene TRBJ2-2; D is unresolved. The CDR3 covers 13 residues. The germline CDR1 and CDR2 sequences are MNHEY and SVGEGT. The V and J ends lost 6 bases and 1 base respectively, with 6 bases between them.

Turning to this clonotype: This may come from a read error, since a much larger clone is one base off. V usage is TRBV3-1 and J usage is TRBJ2-5; possible D gene TRBD2, 6 bases. V lost 6 bases and J 10 bases, leaving 12 bases between the germline ends. The CDR3 loop spans 11 amino acids. The V gene's germline CDR1 is LGHDT and CDR2 YNNKEL (reference sequence). Here the CDR3 DNA reads TGTGCCAGCAGGCAAATTAGCGGCCAGTACTTC. It encodes CASRQISGQYF.

J is TRBJ2-7 and V is TRBV7-2; 9 bases align to TRBD2. Germline V lookup: CDR1 SGHTA, CDR2 FQGNSA. The CDR3 consists of 17 residues. The V segment lost 1 base and the J segment 8 bases; nucleotides outside the gene matches: 15. The CDR3 coding sequence is TGTGCCAGCAGCTTAGGGAGTCTAGCGGGACAGCTTGCCAAGCAGTACTTC. Translated, it gives CASSLGSLAGQLAKQYF.

This rearrangement joins TRBV7-2 to TRBJ2-7; the D gene is possibly TRBD2 (5 bases). The CDR3 totals 17 residues. V lost 1 base and J 0 bases, leaving 16 bases between the germline ends. CDR1 SGHTA and CDR2 FQGNSA come from the germline V gene. CDR3 sequence (DNA): TGTGCCAGCAGCTTAGGGGCAGCGGACCAAGACTCCTACGAGCAGTACTTC. Amino acids: CASSLGAADQDSYEQYF. The full variable domain, its missing parts supplied by reference TRBV7-2 and TRBJ2-7, is GAGVSQSPSNKVTEKGKDVELRCDPISGHTALYWYRQSLGQGLEFLIYFQGNSAPDKSGLPSDRFSAERTGGSVSTLTIQRTQQEDSAVYLCASSLGAADQDSYEQYFGPGTRLTVT.

This clonotype was seen more than once but under ten times. J is TRBJ1-1 and V is TRBV6-6; no clear D. Germline V CDR1 and CDR2: MNHNY, SVGAGI (reference sequence). Trimming removed 6 bases from V and 5 bases from J, with 13 bases in between. The CDR3 runs 13 residues. The CDR3 sequence is CASSQTFGTEAFF. The CDR3 DNA is TGTGCCAGCAGCCAGACGTTCGGGACTGAAGCTTTCTTT.

The chain uses TRBV20-1 and TRBJ2-3; D is unclear. V dropped 1 base and J dropped 5 bases, with 4 bases sitting between them. Germline values: CDR1 DFQATT, CDR2 SNEGSKA (reference sequence). The CDR3 extends over 11 amino acids. The CDR3 nucleotides read TGCAGTGCTAGAGGTGTAGATACGCAGTATTTT. Its protein is CSARGVDTQYF.

The chain couples TRBV2 to TRBJ1-6; D gene ambiguous. Trimming pared 7 bases from V and 7 bases from J, leaving 8 bases between. The CDR3 extends over 12 amino acids. Germline-derived CDR1 and CDR2 are SNHLY and FYNNEI. The DNA of the CDR3 is TGTGCCAGCAAGGCAGCGAATTCACCCCTCCACTTT. Protein product: CASKAANSPLHF.

The J gene is TRBJ1-1, the V gene TRBV10-3; 8 bases match TRBD1. Germline-derived CDR1 and CDR2 are ENHRY and SYGVKD. Trimming at V came to 6 bases and at J to 6 bases, leaving 9 bases not matched to a gene. This CDR3 has 14 amino acids. The CDR3 region has the DNA TGTGCCATCAGGGATGACCAGGGGGCGTCTGAAGCTTTCTTT. Its protein is CAIRDDQGASEAFF.

This clonotype has just a few counts. This sequence joins TRBV4-3 and TRBJ1-2; TRBD1 is a possible D gene (5 bases). V lost 0 bases and J lost 2, with 16 bases in between. CDR1 and CDR2 (germline): LGHNA, YSLEER. There are 17 residues in the CDR3. The CDR3 region has the DNA TGCGCCAGCAGCCAAGATCGTCGGGGGGGTACGAACTATGGCTACACCTTC. Translated, it gives CASSQDRRGGTNYGYTF.